The present T cell receptor beta chain was sequenced within a study of cytomegalovirus exposure and HLA in healthy donors. The germline gives CDR1 PRHDT, CDR2 FYEKMQ (reference sequence). V was clipped by 6 bases and J by 4 bases; unmatched bases: 4. This CDR3 contains 14 residues. In the case of this clone: Its antigen remains unknown.

Use of 60 Vbeta and 13 Jbeta primers characterized the PCR. Assay: immunoSEQ multiplex PCR; the TCRdb copy retains only in-frame clones and omits some. Of 99,000 or so clones listed, about 81% were seen once; the top ten hold approximately 1.2%. Study-wide points: Differences between HLA loci emerged in a later analysis of TCR association rates, with DRB1 most and HLA-C fewest.

The origin of this receptor is a young man in good health and CMV-seronegative. The rearrangement joins TRBV13 to TRBJ1-5; 9 bases map to TRBD1. Sequenced input: PBMCs. This chain's CDR3 is CASRSGTGNQPQHF. CDR3 bases: TGTGCCAGCAGGTCCGGGACAGGGAATCAGCCCCAGCATTTT.